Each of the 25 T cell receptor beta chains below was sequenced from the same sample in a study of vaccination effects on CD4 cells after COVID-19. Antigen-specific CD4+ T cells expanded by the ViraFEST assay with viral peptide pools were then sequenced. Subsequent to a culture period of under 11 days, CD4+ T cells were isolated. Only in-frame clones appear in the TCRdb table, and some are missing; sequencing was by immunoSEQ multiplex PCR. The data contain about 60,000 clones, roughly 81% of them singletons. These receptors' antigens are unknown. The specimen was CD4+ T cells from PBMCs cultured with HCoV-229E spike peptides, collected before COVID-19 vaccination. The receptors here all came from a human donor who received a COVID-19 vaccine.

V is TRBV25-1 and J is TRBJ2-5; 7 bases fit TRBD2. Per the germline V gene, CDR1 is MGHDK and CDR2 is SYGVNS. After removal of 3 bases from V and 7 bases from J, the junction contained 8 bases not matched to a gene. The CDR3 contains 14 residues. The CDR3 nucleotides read TGTGCCAGCAGTGAGGGAGGAGGGGAGGGGACCCAGTACTTC. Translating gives CASSEGGGEGTQYF.

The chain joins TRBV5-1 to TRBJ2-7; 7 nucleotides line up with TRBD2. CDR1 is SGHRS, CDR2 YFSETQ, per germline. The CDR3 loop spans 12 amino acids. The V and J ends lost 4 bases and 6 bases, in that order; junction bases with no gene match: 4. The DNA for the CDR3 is TGCGCCAGCAGCACCGGGGAGGGCGAGCAGTACGTC. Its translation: CASSTGEGEQYV.

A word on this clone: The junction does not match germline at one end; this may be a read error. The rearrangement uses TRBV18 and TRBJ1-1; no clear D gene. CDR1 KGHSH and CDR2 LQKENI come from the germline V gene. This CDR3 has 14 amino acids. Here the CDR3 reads CASSPPSTLPEAFF. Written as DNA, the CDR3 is TGTGCCAGCTCACCACCGAGTACGCTCCCTGAGGCTTTCTTT. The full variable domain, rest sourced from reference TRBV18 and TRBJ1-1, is NAGVMQNPRHLVRRRGQEARLRCSPMKGHSHVYWYRQLPEEGLKFMVYLQKENIIDESGMPKERFSAEFPKEGPSILRIQQVVRGDSAAYFCASSPPSTLPEAFFGQGTRLTVV.

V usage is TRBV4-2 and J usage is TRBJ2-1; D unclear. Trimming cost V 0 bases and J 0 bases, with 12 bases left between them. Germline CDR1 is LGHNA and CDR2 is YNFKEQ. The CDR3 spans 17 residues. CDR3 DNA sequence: TGTGCCAGCAGCCAAGATGCATTTGCGGTCTCCTACAATGAGCAGTTCTTC. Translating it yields CASSQDAFAVSYNEQFF.

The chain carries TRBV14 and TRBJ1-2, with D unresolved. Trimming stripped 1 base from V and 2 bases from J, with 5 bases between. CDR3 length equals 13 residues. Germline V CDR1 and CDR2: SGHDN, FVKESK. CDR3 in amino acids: CASSQARNYGYTF. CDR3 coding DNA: TGTGCCAGCAGCCAAGCCAGAAACTATGGCTACACCTTC.

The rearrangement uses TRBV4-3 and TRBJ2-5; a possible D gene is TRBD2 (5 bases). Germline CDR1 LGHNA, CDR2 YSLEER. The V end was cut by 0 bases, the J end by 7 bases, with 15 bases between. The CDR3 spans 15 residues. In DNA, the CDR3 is TGCGCCAGCAGCCAAGAACGAGCTCAACTAGGGACCCAGTACTTC. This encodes CASSQERAQLGTQYF.

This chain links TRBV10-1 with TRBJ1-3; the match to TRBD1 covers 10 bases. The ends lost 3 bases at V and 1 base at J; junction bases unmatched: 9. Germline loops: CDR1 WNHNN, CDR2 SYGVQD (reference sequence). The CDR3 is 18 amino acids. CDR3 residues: CASSDTGTGVSSGNTIYF. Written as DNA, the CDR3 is TGCGCCAGCAGTGATACCGGGACAGGGGTGTCTTCTGGAAACACCATATATTTT.

Here the CDR3 reads CATSVPTGRSSTDTQYF. Here the CDR3 DNA reads TGTGCCACCAGTGTCCCAACAGGACGGAGCTCCACAGATACGCAGTATTTT. The chain combines TRBV24-1 with TRBJ2-3; a possible D gene is TRBD1 (5 bases). The V gene lost 5 bases and the J gene lost 2 bases, with 19 bases spanning the gap. Germline values: CDR1 KGHDR, CDR2 SFDVKD. The CDR3 has 17 residues.

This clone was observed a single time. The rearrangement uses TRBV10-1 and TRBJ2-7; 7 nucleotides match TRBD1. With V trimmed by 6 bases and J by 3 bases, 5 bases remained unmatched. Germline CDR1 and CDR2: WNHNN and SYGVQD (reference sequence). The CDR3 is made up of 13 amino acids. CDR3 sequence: CASRDRFRYEQYV. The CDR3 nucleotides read TGCGCCAGCAGGGACAGGTTCCGCTACGAGCAGTACGTC.

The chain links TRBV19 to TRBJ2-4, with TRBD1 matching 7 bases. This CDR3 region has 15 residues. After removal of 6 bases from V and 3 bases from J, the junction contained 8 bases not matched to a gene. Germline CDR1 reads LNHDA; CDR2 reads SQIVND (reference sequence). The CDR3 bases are TGTGCCAGTAGAGACAGGGTGAACGGCAAAAACATTCAGTACTTC. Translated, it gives CASRDRVNGKNIQYF.

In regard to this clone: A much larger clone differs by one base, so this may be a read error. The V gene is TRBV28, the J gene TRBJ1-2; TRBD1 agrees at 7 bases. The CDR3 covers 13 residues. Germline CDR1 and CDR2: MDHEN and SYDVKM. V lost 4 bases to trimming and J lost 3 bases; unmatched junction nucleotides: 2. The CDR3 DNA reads TGTGCCAGCAGTTCGACAGGGTACTATGGCTACACCTTC. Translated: CASSSTGYYGYTF.

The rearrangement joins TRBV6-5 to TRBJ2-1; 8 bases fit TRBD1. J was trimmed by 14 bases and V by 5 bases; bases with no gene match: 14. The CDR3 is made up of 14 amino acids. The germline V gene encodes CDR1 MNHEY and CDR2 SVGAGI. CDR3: CASSPATGARQEFF. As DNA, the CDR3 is TGTGCCAGCAGTCCCGCGACAGGGGCTCGGCAGGAGTTCTTC.

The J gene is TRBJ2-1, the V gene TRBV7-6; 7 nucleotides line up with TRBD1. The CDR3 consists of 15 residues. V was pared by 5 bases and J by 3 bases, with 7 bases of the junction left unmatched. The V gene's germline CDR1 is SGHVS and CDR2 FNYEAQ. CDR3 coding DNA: TGTGCCAGCAGCCCCGACAGGGTGGTCTACAATGAGCAGTTCTTC. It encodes CASSPDRVVYNEQFF.

The CDR3 protein is CASSLLTGQGYTF. DNA for the CDR3: TGTGCCAGCAGTTTGTTGACAGGGCAAGGCTACACCTTC. The chain carries TRBV12-3 or TRBV12-4 and TRBJ1-2; 7 nucleotides line up with TRBD1. This CDR3 has 13 amino acids. J gave up 8 bases and V 3 bases, and 6 bases lay outside the gene matches.

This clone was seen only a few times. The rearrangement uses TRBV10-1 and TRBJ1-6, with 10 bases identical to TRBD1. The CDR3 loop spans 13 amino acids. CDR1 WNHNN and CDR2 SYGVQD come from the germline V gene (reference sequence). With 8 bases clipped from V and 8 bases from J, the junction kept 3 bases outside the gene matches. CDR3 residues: CASQGTGDSPLHF. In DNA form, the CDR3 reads TGCGCCAGCCAGGGGACAGGGGATTCACCCCTCCACTTT.

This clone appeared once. CDR3 coding DNA: TGTGCCAGCAGCCAGGGACGGGTTAATTCACCCCTCCACTTT. This codes for CASSQGRVNSPLHF. J is TRBJ1-6 and V is TRBV6-5, with a possible D match to TRBD1 (5 bases). Trimming left V 6 bases short and J 6 bases short, with 12 bases between. Germline V gene sequence: CDR1 MNHEY, CDR2 SVGAGI. The CDR3 contains 14 residues.

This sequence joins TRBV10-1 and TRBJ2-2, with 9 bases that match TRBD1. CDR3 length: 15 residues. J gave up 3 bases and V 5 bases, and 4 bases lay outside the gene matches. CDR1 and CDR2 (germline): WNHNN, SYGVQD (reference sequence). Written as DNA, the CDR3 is TGCGCCAGCAGTTGGGACAGGGTGGACACCGGGGAGCTGTTTTTT. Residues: CASSWDRVDTGELFF.

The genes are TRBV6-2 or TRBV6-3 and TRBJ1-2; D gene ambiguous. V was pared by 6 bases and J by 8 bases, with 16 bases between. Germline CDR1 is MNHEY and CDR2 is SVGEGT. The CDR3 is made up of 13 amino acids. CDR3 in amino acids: CASSHPEGAGYTF. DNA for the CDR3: TGTGCCAGCAGCCACCCTGAGGGCGCCGGCTACACCTTC.

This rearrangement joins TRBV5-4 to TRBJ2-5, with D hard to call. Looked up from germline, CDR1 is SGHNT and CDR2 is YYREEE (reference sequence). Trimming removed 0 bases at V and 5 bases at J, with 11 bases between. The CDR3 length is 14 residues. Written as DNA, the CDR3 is TGTGCCAGCAGCTTGGGTACAGCGTCGGAGACCCAGTACTTC. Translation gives CASSLGTASETQYF.

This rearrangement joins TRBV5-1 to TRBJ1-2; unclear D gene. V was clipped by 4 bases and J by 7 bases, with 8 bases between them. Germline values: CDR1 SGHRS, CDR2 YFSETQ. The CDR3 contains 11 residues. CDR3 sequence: CASSSGAGYTF. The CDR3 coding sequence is TGCGCCAGCAGCAGTGGAGCTGGCTACACCTTC. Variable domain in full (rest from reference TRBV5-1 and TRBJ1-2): KAGVTQTPRYLIKTRGQQVTLSCSPISGHRSVSWYQQTPGQGLQFLFEYFSETQRNKGNFPGRFSGRQFSNSRSEMNVSTLELGDSALYLCASSSGAGYTFGSGTRLTVV.

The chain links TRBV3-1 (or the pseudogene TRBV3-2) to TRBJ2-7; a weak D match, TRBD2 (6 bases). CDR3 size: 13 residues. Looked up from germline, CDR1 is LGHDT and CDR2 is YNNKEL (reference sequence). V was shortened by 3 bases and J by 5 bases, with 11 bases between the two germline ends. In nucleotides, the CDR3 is TGTGCCAGCAGCCATTCCTCGGGGGACGAGCAGTACGTC. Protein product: CASSHSSGDEQYV.

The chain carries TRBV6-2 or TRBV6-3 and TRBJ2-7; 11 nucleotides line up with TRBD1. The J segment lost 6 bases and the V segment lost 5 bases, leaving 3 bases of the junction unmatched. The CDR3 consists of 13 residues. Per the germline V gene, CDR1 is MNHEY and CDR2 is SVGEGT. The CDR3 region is CASSGQGAIEQYV. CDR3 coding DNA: TGTGCCAGCAGTGGACAGGGGGCGATCGAGCAGTACGTC.

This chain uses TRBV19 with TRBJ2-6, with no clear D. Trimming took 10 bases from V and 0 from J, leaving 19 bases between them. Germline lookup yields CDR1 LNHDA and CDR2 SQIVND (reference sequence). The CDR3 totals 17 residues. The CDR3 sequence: CATARVIGDSGANVLTF. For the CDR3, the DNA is TGTGCCACCGCCCGGGTCATTGGAGACTCTGGGGCCAACGTCCTGACTTTC.

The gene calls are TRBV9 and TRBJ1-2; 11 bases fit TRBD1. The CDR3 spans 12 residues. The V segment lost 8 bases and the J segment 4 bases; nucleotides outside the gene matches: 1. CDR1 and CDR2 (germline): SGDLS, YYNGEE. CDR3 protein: CARGQGAYGYTF. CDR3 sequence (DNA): TGTGCCAGAGGACAGGGGGCCTATGGCTACACCTTC.

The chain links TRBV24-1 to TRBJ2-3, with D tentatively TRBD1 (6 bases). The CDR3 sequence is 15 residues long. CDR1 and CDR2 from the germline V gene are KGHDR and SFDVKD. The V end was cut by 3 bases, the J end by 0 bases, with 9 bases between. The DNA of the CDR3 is TGTGCCACCAGTGATACAGGGTTAAGCACAGATACGCAGTATTTT. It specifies CATSDTGLSTDTQYF.